This T cell receptor (beta chain) was identified during a study of blood T cell repertoires in COVID-19. Sequencing used immunoSEQ multiplex PCR; TCRdb keeps in-frame clones, though not all of them. The repertoire includes about 180,000 clones, 85% to 95% of them detected once, and 0.5% to 0.6% sits in the top ten. The receptor was isolated from a man between 45 and 60 years old with acute or convalescent COVID-19. Sample: peripheral blood.

The CDR3 nucleotides read TGTGCCAGCAGCGTAGCTACAGGACTAGGGGGGGAGACCCAGTACTTC. Residues: CASSVATGLGGETQYF. J is TRBJ2-5 and V is TRBV9; tentative D call: TRBD2 (7 bases). This CDR3 is built from 16 residues. CDR1 is SGDLS and CDR2 is YYNGEE in the germline V gene. Between the trimmed V and J ends, which lost 0 bases and 5 bases, there was a span of 17 bases.